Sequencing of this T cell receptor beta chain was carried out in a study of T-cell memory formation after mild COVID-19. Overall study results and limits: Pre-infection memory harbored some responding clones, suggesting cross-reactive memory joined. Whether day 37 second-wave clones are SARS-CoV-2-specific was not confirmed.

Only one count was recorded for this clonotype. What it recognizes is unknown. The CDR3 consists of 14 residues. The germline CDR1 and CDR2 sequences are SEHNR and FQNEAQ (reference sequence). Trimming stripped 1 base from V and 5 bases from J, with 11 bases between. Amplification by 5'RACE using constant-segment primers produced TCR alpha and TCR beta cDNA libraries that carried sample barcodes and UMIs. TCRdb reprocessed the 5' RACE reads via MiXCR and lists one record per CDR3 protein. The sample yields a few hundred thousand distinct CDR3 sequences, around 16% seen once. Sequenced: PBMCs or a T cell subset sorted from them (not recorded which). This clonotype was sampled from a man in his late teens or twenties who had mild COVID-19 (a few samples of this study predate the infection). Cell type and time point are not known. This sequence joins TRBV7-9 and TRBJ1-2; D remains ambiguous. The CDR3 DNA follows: TGTGCCAGCAGCTTAGATCTATCAGGATATGGCTACACCTTC. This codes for CASSLDLSGYGYTF.